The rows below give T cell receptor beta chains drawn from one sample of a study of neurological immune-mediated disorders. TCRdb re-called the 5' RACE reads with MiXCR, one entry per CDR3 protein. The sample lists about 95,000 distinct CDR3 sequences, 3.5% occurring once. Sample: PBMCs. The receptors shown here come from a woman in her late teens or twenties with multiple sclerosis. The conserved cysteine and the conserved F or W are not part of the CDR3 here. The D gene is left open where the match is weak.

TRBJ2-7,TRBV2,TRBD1,ASRGQGLLYEQY
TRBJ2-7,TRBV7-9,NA,ASSLDSYYEQY
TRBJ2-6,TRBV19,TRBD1,AIGTAGANVLT
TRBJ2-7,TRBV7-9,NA,ASSLVLGAKEQY
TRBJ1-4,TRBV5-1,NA,ASWAEDEKLF
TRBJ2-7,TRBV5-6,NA,ASSYSVLYEQY
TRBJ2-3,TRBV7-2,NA,ASSLASGAPTDTQY
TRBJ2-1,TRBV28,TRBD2,ASSLLAGVGNEQF
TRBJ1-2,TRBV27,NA,ASSLSGFNYGYT
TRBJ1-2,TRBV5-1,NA,ASSLGAGEGGGYT
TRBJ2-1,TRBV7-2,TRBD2,ASSLAQTSGRVEQF
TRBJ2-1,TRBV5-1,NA,ASSLGQDEQF
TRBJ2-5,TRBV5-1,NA,ASRRTSQETQY
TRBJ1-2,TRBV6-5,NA,ATKTGSGGYT
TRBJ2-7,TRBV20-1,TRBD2,SAWTSGSSYEQY
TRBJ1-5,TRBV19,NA,ASSIGRSRGNQPQH
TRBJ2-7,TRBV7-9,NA,ASSAIAVPNDEQY
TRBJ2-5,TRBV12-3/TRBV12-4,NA,ASSFITGGEGETQY
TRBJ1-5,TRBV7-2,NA,ASSPRGGEVGQPQH
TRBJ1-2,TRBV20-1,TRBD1,SARGTGRSADYGYT
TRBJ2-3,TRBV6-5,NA,ASSYSSARGADTQY
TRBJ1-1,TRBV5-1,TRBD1,ASSPDRGDTEAF
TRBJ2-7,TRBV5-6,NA,ASTIFPGPHEQY
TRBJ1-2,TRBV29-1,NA,SVRSRQASNYGYT
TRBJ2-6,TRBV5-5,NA,ASSMAVSRSGANVLT
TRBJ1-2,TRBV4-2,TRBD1,ASSQDRDRGPGYT
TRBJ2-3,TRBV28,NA,ASSLPQGQGNTDTQY
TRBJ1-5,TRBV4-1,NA,ASSQAPGGVQPQH
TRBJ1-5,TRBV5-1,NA,ASIRQGNNQPQH
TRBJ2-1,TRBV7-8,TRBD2,ASSSAGGRSNEQF
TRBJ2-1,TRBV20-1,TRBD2,SATRTSGGVNEQF
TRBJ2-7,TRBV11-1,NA,ASSQGRSRDYEQY
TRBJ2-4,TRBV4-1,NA,ASSQMGVAKNIQY
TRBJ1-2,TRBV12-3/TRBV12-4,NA,ASSLLYGYT
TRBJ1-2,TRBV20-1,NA,SAGLDYGYT
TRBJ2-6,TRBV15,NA,ATSRDSGDGANVLT
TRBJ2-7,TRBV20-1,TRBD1,SARQISPDRVSEQY
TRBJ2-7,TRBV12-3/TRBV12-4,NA,ASSLYGGTAGEQY
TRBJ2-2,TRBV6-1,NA,ASSDARGPGELF
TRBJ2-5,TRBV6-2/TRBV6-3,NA,ASSYSGSPETQY
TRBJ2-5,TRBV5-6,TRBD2,ASSLPPGLAGGETQY
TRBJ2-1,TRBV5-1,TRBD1,ASSLDRASYNEQF
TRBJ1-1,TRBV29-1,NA,SVPRNTEAF
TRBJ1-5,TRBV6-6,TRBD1,ASSTPGLGGDQPQH
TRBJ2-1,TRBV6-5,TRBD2,ASSPGTSSLNEQF
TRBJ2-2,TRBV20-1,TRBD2,SALTSGYTGELF
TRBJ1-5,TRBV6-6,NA,ASSYSEDQPQH
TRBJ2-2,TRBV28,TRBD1,ASTLYRGTGELF
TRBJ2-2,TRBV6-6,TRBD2,ASSGSGRGELF
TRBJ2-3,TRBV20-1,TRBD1,SATETGWVTDTQY
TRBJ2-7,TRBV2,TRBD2,ASSEALSGGSTSYEQY
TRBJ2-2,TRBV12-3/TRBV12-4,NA,ASTPVDPDGELF